The clone carrying this TCR beta chain was counted many times. Time point described: newly diagnosed GD, antithyroid drugs for less than 3 months. The TCR library was prepared using RNA isolated from PBMCs. This record belongs to a study of regulatory T cells in long-lasting Graves disease. The authors built TCR beta libraries using iRepertoire HTBI primers and Arm-PCR of CDR3 regions. TCRdb independently ran MiXCR on the multiplex PCR reads; one entry per CDR3 protein. The sample has about 360,000 distinct CDR3 sequences, 15% to 20% seen once. These data were also filed under a second study, of T cells in Graves' hyperthyroidism and ophthalmopathy.

The receptor was derived from a woman under 30 with Graves disease. This specimen consisted of peripheral blood mononuclear cells (PBMCs), obtained at new diagnosis, from a patient treated with antithyroid drugs.

CDR3 DNA: TGTGCCAGCAGTGAACAGAACACAGATACGCAGTATTTT. Encoded protein: CASSEQNTDTQYF. The rearrangement links TRBV2 to TRBJ2-3; the D is unclear. Germline loops: CDR1 SNHLY, CDR2 FYNNEI. The V and J ends lost 2 bases and 2 bases respectively, with 5 bases between them. The CDR3 covers 13 residues.